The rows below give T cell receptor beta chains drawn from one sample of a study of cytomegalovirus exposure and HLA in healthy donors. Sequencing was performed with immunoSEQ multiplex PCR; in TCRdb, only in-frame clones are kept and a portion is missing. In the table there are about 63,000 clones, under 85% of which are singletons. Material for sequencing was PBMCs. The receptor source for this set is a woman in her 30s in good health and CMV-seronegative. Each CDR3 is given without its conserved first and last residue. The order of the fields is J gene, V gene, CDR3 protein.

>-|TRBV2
ASRTGEGSTDTQH
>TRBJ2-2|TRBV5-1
ASSLDSRGTGELF
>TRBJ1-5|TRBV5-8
ASSLEGDRGFGQPQH
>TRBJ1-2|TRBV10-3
AIKWQGDWGYT
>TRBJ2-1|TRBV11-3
ASSPGKREIFDEQF
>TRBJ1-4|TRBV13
ASSPSGTKGANEKLF
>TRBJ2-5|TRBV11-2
ASSVGLAKETQY
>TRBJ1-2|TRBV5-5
ASSPDLPGYGYT
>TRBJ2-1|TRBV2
ASTRGLAGAGSYNEQF
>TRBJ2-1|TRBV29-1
SVDGTPGANEQF
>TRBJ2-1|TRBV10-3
AISEYTAYNEQF
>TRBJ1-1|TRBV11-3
ASSLRQLNTEAF
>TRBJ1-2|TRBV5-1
ASSLARGRDGYT
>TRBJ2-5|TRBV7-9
ASSWDSQETQY
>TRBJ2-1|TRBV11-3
ASSLGQGNEQF
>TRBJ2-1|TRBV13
ASSLGRGGRNEQF
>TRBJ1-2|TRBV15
ATSRSRDGYT
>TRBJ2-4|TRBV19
ASSIGVSKNIQY
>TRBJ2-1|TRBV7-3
ASSLGPSSYNEQF
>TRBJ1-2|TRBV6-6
ASSTRQGDGYT
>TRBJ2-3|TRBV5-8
ASSPRGDTQY
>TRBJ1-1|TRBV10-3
AISESRGRDTEAF
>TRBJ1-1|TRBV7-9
ASRAPGEKSEAF
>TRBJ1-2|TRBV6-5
ASIPAGGGYGYT
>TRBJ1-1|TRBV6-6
ASRSDRGRSEAF
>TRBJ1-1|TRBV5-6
ASSLIPRDRVDTEAF
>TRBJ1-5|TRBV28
ASSLKGGYQPQH
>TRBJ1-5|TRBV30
AWSVTGKIH
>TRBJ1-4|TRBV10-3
AITPGEGEKLF
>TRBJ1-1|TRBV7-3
ASSPNGLMNTEAF
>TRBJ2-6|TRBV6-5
ASSYGGTGANVLT
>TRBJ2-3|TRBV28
ASSSQTDTQY
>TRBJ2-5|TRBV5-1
ASSVAGQLQETQY
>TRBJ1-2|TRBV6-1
ASSFGGRLGDGYT
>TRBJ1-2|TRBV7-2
ASSRDSSSYT
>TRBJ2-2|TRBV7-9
ASSFNTGTTGELF
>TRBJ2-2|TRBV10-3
AISALDIDTGELF
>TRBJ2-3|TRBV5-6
ASSLSSGTSTDTQY
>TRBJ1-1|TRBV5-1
ASSQAGSNTEAF
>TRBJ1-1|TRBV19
ASSSPGQGATEAF
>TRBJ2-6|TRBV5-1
ASSLDERGSGANVLT